Following are 8 T cell receptor beta chains from one sample sequenced in a study of long-term antiretroviral therapy in people with HIV. Version v3.0 of the immunoSEQ assay ran at survey level. Profiling relied on immunoSEQ multiplex PCR, and the TCRdb table lists in-frame clones only, not all of them. The table records tens of thousands of clones, around four fifths of them present only once. The sequenced sample was unsorted PBMCs, obtained 1.6 years after starting antiretroviral therapy. These receptors were collected from a man aged 35-49 years with HIV.

This chain joins TRBV5-1 and TRBJ2-3; D ambiguous. Germline values: CDR1 SGHRS, CDR2 YFSETQ. CDR3 length equals 15 residues. V was trimmed by 5 bases and J by 5 bases, leaving 18 bases between them. CDR3 nucleotides: TGCGCCAGCAGTTTGCAGAATCCCGGAGAAGATACGCAGTATTTT. It codes for CASSLQNPGEDTQYF.

The V gene is TRBV9, the J gene TRBJ2-3; 11 bases align to TRBD2. Germline assignment: CDR1 SGDLS and CDR2 YYNGEE. V dropped 0 bases and J dropped 1; count of bases not matched to a gene: 7. This CDR3 region has 18 residues. CDR3 residues: CASSVALLLAGGTDTQYF. DNA of the CDR3: TGTGCCAGCAGCGTAGCCCTCCTACTAGCGGGGGGCACAGATACGCAGTATTTT.

The chain recombines TRBV5-1 with TRBJ1-1; possibly TRBD1 for D (5 bases). This CDR3 has 15 amino acids. Germline CDR1 SGHRS, CDR2 YFSETQ. Trimming cost V 4 bases and J 3 bases, with 16 bases left between them. The CDR3 loop reads CASSVGPPQDTEAFF. CDR3 in DNA: TGCGCCAGCAGCGTGGGACCCCCGCAGGACACTGAAGCTTTCTTT.

The rearrangement joins TRBV2 to TRBJ2-1; TRBD1 agrees at 7 bases. There are 12 residues in the CDR3. CDR1 and CDR2 from the germline V gene are SNHLY and FYNNEI. After removal of 10 bases from V and 4 bases from J, the junction contained 4 bases not matched to a gene. The CDR3 sequence is CATGQRYNEQFF. The CDR3 DNA reads TGTGCCACGGGACAGAGATACAATGAGCAGTTCTTC.

The rearrangement links TRBV2 to TRBJ1-1, with 7 positions matching TRBD1. The germline gives CDR1 SNHLY, CDR2 FYNNEI. The CDR3 extends over 14 amino acids. The V gene end was trimmed by 5 bases and the J gene end by 2 bases; junction bases not matched to a gene: 5. The DNA of the CDR3 is TGTGCCAGCAGTAACAGGGGAATTAACACTGAAGCTTTCTTT. This translates into CASSNRGINTEAFF.

The CDR3: CASSFLTGFSYEQYF. The DNA of the CDR3 is TGTGCCAGCAGCTTCCTGACAGGTTTCTCCTACGAGCAGTACTTC. This chain joins TRBV7-8 and TRBJ2-7; maybe TRBD1 (6 bases). Germline CDR1 SGHVS, CDR2 FQNEAQ. The CDR3 loop spans 15 amino acids. V dropped 3 bases and J dropped 0 bases, with 12 bases sitting between them.

The chain links TRBV10-1 to TRBJ1-2; 7 positions agree with TRBD1. Germline V gene sequence: CDR1 WNHNN, CDR2 SYGVQD (reference sequence). The CDR3 spans 13 residues. Trimming cost V 6 bases and J 2 bases; bases outside gene matches: 3. CDR3 bases: TGCGCCAGCAGCCTACAGGGGAACTATGGCTACACCTTC. Protein: CASSLQGNYGYTF.

The chain combines TRBV5-6 with TRBJ1-5; 8 positions match TRBD1. This CDR3 is built from 14 residues. CDR1 is SGHDT and CDR2 is YYEEEE in the germline V gene. Losses at the gene ends were 4 bases for V and 4 bases for J; bases not matched to a gene: 4. In DNA, the CDR3 is TGTGCCAGCAGCCCCTGGACAGGGAATCAGCCCCAGCATTTT. It translates to CASSPWTGNQPQHF.